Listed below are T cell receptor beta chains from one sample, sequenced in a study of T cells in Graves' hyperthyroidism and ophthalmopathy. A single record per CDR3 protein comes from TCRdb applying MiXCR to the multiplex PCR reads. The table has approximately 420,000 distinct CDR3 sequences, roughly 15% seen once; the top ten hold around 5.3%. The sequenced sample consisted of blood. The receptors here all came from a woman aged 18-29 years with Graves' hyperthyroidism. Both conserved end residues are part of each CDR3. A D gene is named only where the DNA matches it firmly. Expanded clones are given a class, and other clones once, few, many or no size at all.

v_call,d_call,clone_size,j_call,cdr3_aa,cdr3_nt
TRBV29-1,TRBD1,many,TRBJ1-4,CSVEVRTGGGKLFF,TGCAGCGTTGAAGTAAGGACAGGAGGAGGGAAACTGTTTTTT
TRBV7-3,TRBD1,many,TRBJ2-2,CASSPNRGQGNGELFF,TGTGCCAGCAGCCCAAACCGTGGACAGGGAAACGGGGAGCTGTTTTTT
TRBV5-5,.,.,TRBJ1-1,CASSPWGAAEAFF,TGTGCCAGCAGCCCATGGGGGGCGGCTGAAGCTTTCTTT
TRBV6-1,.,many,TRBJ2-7,CASSLRGTVYEQYF,TGTGCCAGCAGTCTCCGCGGGACAGTTTACGAGCAGTACTTC
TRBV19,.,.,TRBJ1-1,CATTGDQRVEAFF,TGTGCCACCACCGGGGACCAAAGGGTTGAAGCTTTCTTT
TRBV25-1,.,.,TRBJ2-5,CASKGQHQETQYF,TGTGCCAGTAAGGGCCAACACCAAGAGACCCAGTACTTC
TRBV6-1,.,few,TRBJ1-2,CASSSAGYTF,TGTGCCAGCAGCTCAGCTGGCTACACCTTC
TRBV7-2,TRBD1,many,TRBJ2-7,CASSVTGRHYEQYF,TGTGCCAGCAGCGTGACAGGGCGCCACTACGAGCAGTACTTC
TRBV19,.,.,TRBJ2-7,CASSMAGSYEQYF,TGTGCCAGTAGTATGGCAGGGTCCTACGAGCAGTACTTC
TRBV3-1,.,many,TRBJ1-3,CASSEGWGTGNTIYF,TGTGCCAGCAGCGAAGGGTGGGGGACCGGAAACACCATATATTTT
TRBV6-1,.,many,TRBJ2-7,CASSYTGRDEQYF,TGTGCCAGCAGTTACACGGGTAGAGACGAGCAGTACTTC
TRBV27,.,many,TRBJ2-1,CASSPPGIREQFF,TGTGCCAGCAGTCCACCGGGGATCCGCGAGCAGTTCTTC
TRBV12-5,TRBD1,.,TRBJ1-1,CASGLDRGPNTEAFF,TGTGCTAGTGGTTTGGACAGGGGCCCAAACACTGAAGCTTTCTTT
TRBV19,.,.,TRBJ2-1,CASSSPFGPSDNEQFF,TGTGCCAGTAGTTCGCCTTTCGGACCTTCAGACAATGAGCAGTTCTTC
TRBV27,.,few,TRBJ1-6,CASTTQGLNSPLHF,TGTGCCAGCACCACTCAGGGTCTTAATTCACCCCTCCACTTT
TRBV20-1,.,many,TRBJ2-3,CSARDWTSTDTQYF,TGCAGTGCGCGCGACTGGACTAGCACAGATACGCAGTATTTT
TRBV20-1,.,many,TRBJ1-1,CSAEGGSSGDTEAFF,TGCAGTGCTGAGGGTGGGTCCAGTGGGGACACTGAAGCTTTCTTT
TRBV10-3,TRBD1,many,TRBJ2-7,CAISALLTGGIYEQYF,TGTGCCATCAGTGCTTTACTCACAGGGGGCATCTACGAGCAGTACTTC
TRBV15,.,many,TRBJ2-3,CATSRDRAGRPLTDTQYF,TGTGCCACCAGCAGAGACCGAGCAGGCAGACCACTCACAGATACGCAGTATTTT
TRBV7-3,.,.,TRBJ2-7,CASSDGNEQYF,TGTGCCAGCAGTGATGGGAATGAGCAGTACTTC